This TCR beta chain was sequenced during a study of blood T cells in healthy people across ages. PCR was performed a second time for about 7 to 11 cycles using a sample-barcoded 5' primer and a J-beta primer mix. A template-switch adaptor that had 12 random nucleotides put a tag on each cDNA molecule. TCRdb re-derived calls from the 5' RACE reads in MiXCR, one entry per CDR3 protein. The sample has roughly 1,500,000 distinct CDR3 sequences; about 31% are singletons. This clonotype was seen ten or more times. Per sample, extraction of total RNA gave at least 5 micrograms in every case. With 4 bases clipped from V and 6 bases from J, the junction kept 1 base outside the gene matches. The CDR3 is 14 amino acids. Germline V lookup: CDR1 KGHSH, CDR2 LQKENI.

The clonotype originates from a woman aged 25 to 39 in good health. The sample consisted of blood. The chain recombines TRBV18 with TRBJ2-1; the match to TRBD2 covers 12 bases. The CDR3 DNA reads as TGTGCCAGCTCACGACTAGCGGGAGCCAATGAGCAGTTCTTC. Translation: CASSRLAGANEQFF.